This TCR beta chain was captured by sequencing in a study of blood T cell repertoires in COVID-19. CDR3 length: 11 amino acids. The germline gives CDR1 SGHNT, CDR2 YYREEE (reference sequence). Trimming removed 4 bases at V and 4 bases at J, with 5 bases between. This table comes from immunoSEQ multiplex PCR, and its TCRdb copy is limited to in-frame clones, with some not included. Counted here are a few hundred thousand clones, roughly 91% occurring once; the ten biggest clones make up 0.9% to 1.5%. Sequencing input: PBMCs or T cells enriched from blood (not recorded which). V gene TRBV5-4 combines with J gene TRBJ1-2; unclear D gene. The sequence derives from a woman younger than 35 who had recovered from COVID-19. CDR3 sequence reads: CASSRGYGYTF. The CDR3 DNA reads as TGTGCCAGCAGCCGGGGCTATGGCTACACCTTC.